Listed below are T cell receptor beta chains from one sample, sequenced in a study of T cell responses to AZD1222 COVID-19 vaccine. Only in-frame clones appear in the TCRdb table, and some are missing; sequencing was by immunoSEQ multiplex PCR. The table records approximately 69,000 clones, less than 90% of them present only once. This sample comprised peripheral blood, obtained 28 days after the second AZD1222 dose. The origin of the receptors is an adult who received the AZD1222 COVID-19 vaccine. The CDR3 runs from the conserved cysteine through the conserved F or W. A D gene is named only where the DNA matches it firmly. Expanded clones get a size class; other rows say once, few or many, or leave the size out.

D: -
size: -
J: TRBJ2-7
V: TRBV5-1
DNA: TGCGCCAGCAGCCCGGCGCCAGGTGGAGAGCAGTACTTC
CDR3: CASSPAPGGEQYF

D: -
size: -
J: TRBJ1-4
V: TRBV10-1
DNA: TGCGCCAGCAGTGACGGGACAACAAATGAAAAACTGTTTTTT
CDR3: CASSDGTTNEKLFF

D: TRBD1
size: -
J: TRBJ1-1
V: TRBV6-2/TRBV6-3
DNA: TGTGCCAGCAGCCGACAGGGCAAAGCTTTCTTT
CDR3: CASSRQGKAFF

D: -
size: -
J: TRBJ2-2
V: TRBV3-1/TRBV3-2
DNA: TGTGCCAGCAGCCCGGCGGGGCCCTCTATGAACACCGGGGAGCTGTTTTTT
CDR3: CASSPAGPSMNTGELFF

D: -
size: -
J: TRBJ2-3
V: TRBV18
DNA: TGTGCCAGCTCACCCTACGACCCGGGCACAGATACGCAGTATTTT
CDR3: CASSPYDPGTDTQYF

D: -
size: -
J: TRBJ2-7
V: TRBV11-3
DNA: TGTGCCAGCAGCCCAATGGGGGACGGATACTACGAGCAGTACTTC
CDR3: CASSPMGDGYYEQYF

D: -
size: -
J: TRBJ2-7
V: TRBV21-1
DNA: TGTGCCAGCAGCAAAGCCCAGCAGACAGTTCCCTTTCGAGCCGAGCAGTACTTC
CDR3: CASSKAQQTVPFRAEQYF

D: -
size: -
J: TRBJ1-6
V: TRBV5-1
DNA: TGCGCCAGCAGCTTGGCCGGTCTGGGTTCACCCCTCCACTTT
CDR3: CASSLAGLGSPLHF

D: -
size: -
J: TRBJ1-6
V: TRBV2
DNA: TGTGCCAGCGGGAGGAGTCCCTATAATTCACCCCTCCACTTT
CDR3: CASGRSPYNSPLHF

D: -
size: -
J: TRBJ2-1
V: TRBV6-5
DNA: TGTGCCAGCCGTTTTTCGGGGGGCGCTAACAATGAGCAGTTCTTC
CDR3: CASRFSGGANNEQFF

D: -
size: -
J: TRBJ2-7
V: TRBV3-1/TRBV3-2
DNA: TGTGCCAGCAGCAGGGCAGACTACGAGCAGTACTTC
CDR3: CASSRADYEQYF

D: TRBD2
size: -
J: TRBJ2-7
V: TRBV7-8
DNA: TGTGCCAGCAGCTTACGCCGGGGGGTCCTCTACGAGCAGTACTTC
CDR3: CASSLRRGVLYEQYF

D: -
size: -
J: TRBJ1-6
V: TRBV7-3
DNA: TGTGCCAGCAGCTTGGACAATTCTAACCCCCTCCACTTT
CDR3: CASSLDNSNPLHF

D: TRBD1
size: once
J: TRBJ1-1
V: TRBV7-9
DNA: TGTGCCAGCAGTCGCTTGGACAGGGAAGCTTTCTTT
CDR3: CASSRLDREAFF

D: -
size: -
J: TRBJ1-2
V: TRBV29-1
DNA: TGCAGCGTTGAAGATCAGGGGCGCGGAAGATATGGCTACACCTTC
CDR3: CSVEDQGRGRYGYTF